These 28 T cell receptor beta chains were all obtained from the same sample, sequenced in a study of T cell repertoires in cytomegalovirus infection. For these receptors, no antigen is known. Each CDR3 protein gets one entry after TCRdb re-called the reads with MiXCR. The sample gives about 700,000 distinct CDR3 sequences, around 32% of which show up once; over 15% is in the top ten. This specimen consisted of cultured PBMCs, obtained from culture after CMV antigen stimulation. Source of these receptors: a human donor in good health (CMV status not recorded). Some clones in this sample may be carry-over from other donors' samples.

About this clonotype itself: Just one base apart from a much larger clone, this may be a read error. The chain carries TRBV7-8 and TRBJ2-5; D gene unclear. V lost 1 base and J 0 bases, leaving 6 bases between the germline ends. The CDR3 contains 14 residues. The germline V gene has CDR1 SGHVS and CDR2 FQNEAQ. CDR3 sequence (DNA): TGTGCCAGCAGCTTAGAGCTGTACCAAGAGACCCAGTACTTC. This translates into CASSLELYQETQYF.

V gene TRBV19 combines with J gene TRBJ2-7; 8 bases line up with TRBD1. Germline V gene lookup returns CDR1 LNHDA and CDR2 SQIVND (reference sequence). The CDR3 is 14 amino acids. V shed 3 bases and J 5 bases; nucleotides not matched to a gene: 6. The DNA for the CDR3 is TGTGCCAGTAGTATCCGGACAGGGTGGGACGAGCAGTACTTC. This translates into CASSIRTGWDEQYF.

The V gene is TRBV24-1, the J gene TRBJ2-2; the match to TRBD1 covers 10 bases. V shed 4 bases, J shed 5 bases, and the junction held 3 bases outside the gene matches. CDR1 and CDR2 (germline): KGHDR, SFDVKD. CDR3 size: 15 residues. In DNA, the CDR3 is TGTGCCACCAGTGACCAGGACAGGGGGACCGGGGAGCTGTTTTTT. This codes for CATSDQDRGTGELFF.

The chain is built from TRBV7-8 and TRBJ2-7; no clear D gene. The CDR3 is made up of 15 amino acids. The V end lost 5 bases, the J end lost 7 bases, and 21 bases lay between the germline ends. Germline V gene lookup returns CDR1 SGHVS and CDR2 FQNEAQ. The CDR3 nucleotides are TGTGCCAGCAGCAAATTCGGTGTCGGAGAAAGAGAGCAGTACTTC. The encoded protein is CASSKFGVGEREQYF.

In this sample, this clonotype turned up a few times. This sequence joins TRBV7-6 and TRBJ2-2; D ambiguous. The V and J ends lost 1 base and 3 bases respectively, with 21 bases between them. Germline CDR1 and CDR2: SGHVS and FNYEAQ. The CDR3 runs 19 residues. This chain's CDR3 is CASSLGVIGPPGYTGELFF. The CDR3 DNA is TGTGCCAGCAGCTTAGGGGTCATCGGGCCCCCGGGCTACACCGGGGAGCTGTTTTTT.

This clonotype was observed a handful of times. The rearrangement joins TRBV27 to TRBJ2-7; 9 bases are shared with TRBD2. CDR3 length: 15 amino acids. Germline V gene data show CDR1 as MNHEY and CDR2 as SMNVEV (reference sequence). Losses at the gene ends were 5 bases for V and 3 bases for J; bases not matched to a gene: 8. CDR3 protein: CASSPSSGDYYEQYF. CDR3 in DNA: TGTGCCAGCAGTCCGTCTAGCGGGGACTACTACGAGCAGTACTTC.

This chain connects TRBV4-3 to TRBJ1-3, with TRBD1 matching over 7 bases. Trimming at V came to 4 bases and at J to 4 bases, leaving 10 bases not matched to a gene. The germline V gene encodes CDR1 LGHNA and CDR2 YSLEER. CDR3 length equals 16 residues. The CDR3 loop reads CASSPPFGTAGNTIYF. The CDR3 region has the DNA TGCGCCAGCAGCCCCCCTTTCGGGACAGCGGGAAACACCATATATTTT.

As to this clonotype: The CDR3 ends on some other residue instead of the conserved phenylalanine or tryptophan, so this is likely a read error. The rearrangement uses TRBV20-1 and TRBJ1-2; weak D call: TRBD1 (6 bases). Germline V gene sequence: CDR1 DFQATT, CDR2 SNEGSKA (reference sequence). Deletions cut 5 bases from V and 5 bases from J, with 12 bases between. The CDR3 has 12 residues. The CDR3 loop is CSAVTGSYGYTY. CDR3 coding DNA: TGCAGTGCTGTGACAGGCTCGTATGGCTACACCTAC.

This clonotype came up many times. This chain joins TRBV6-2 or TRBV6-3 and TRBJ2-3; D remains ambiguous. V lost 2 bases, J lost 4 bases, and 1 base lay in between. CDR1 is MNHEY, CDR2 SVGEGT, per germline. This CDR3 is built from 11 residues. This CDR3 is CASSYPDTQYF. CDR3 nucleotides: TGTGCCAGCAGTTACCCAGATACGCAGTATTTT.

This clonotype has at least ten counts. The chain combines TRBV4-1 with TRBJ2-3; maybe TRBD2 (7 bases). V lost 4 bases to trimming and J lost 1 base, with 15 bases between them. The CDR3 sequence is 16 residues long. Germline CDR1 reads MGHRA; CDR2 reads YSYEKL. The DNA of the CDR3 is TGCGCCAGCAGCCTCACGGGGGGCCAGGGCACAGATACGCAGTATTTT. Its protein product is CASSLTGGQGTDTQYF.

This chain uses TRBV7-2 with TRBJ2-5; D is uncertain. The CDR3 runs 13 residues. Trimming removed 5 bases at V and 2 bases at J, with 9 bases between. The germline CDR1 and CDR2 sequences are SGHTA and FQGNSA. This CDR3 reads CASSLIGQETQYF. The CDR3 DNA reads TGTGCCAGCAGCCTCATTGGGCAAGAGACCCAGTACTTC.

This clonotype showed up many times. J is TRBJ2-1 and V is TRBV7-2; TRBD1 matches at 10 bases. J gave up 9 bases and V 5 bases, and 4 bases lay outside the gene matches. The germline CDR1 and CDR2 sequences are SGHTA and FQGNSA. This CDR3 region has 13 residues. CDR3 DNA sequence: TGTGCCAGCAGCCGACAGGGGGCTGGTGAGCAGTTCTTC. This translates into CASSRQGAGEQFF.

This clonotype was found a few times. This chain connects TRBV7-9 to TRBJ2-1, with 7 nucleotides matching TRBD1. In germline, CDR1 is SEHNR, CDR2 FQNEAQ (reference sequence). The CDR3 contains 16 residues. V trimming: 5 bases; J trimming: 5 bases; junction bases outside the gene matches: 12. The CDR3: CASSRGWDRAHNEQFF. The CDR3 region has the DNA TGTGCCAGCAGCAGGGGGTGGGACAGAGCGCACAATGAGCAGTTCTTC.

The J gene is TRBJ2-7, the V gene TRBV7-2; possible D gene TRBD1, 7 bases. The CDR3 loop spans 14 amino acids. Germline lookup yields CDR1 SGHTA and CDR2 FQGNSA. V shed 3 bases and J shed 4 bases, with 13 bases lying between them. The CDR3 sequence is CASSLEGALYEQYF. Written as DNA, the CDR3 is TGTGCCAGCAGCTTGGAGGGGGCGCTTTACGAGCAGTACTTC.

This clonotype occurred a few times. The chain carries TRBV7-6 and TRBJ2-7, with D hard to call. Trimming took 2 bases from V and 0 from J, leaving 8 bases between them. Germline-derived CDR1 and CDR2 are SGHVS and FNYEAQ. CDR3 length: 14 amino acids. CDR3 region: CASSLYGDSYEQYF. DNA for the CDR3: TGTGCCAGCAGCTTATATGGGGACTCCTACGAGCAGTACTTC. Variable domain in full (rest from reference TRBV7-6 and TRBJ2-7): GAGVSQSPRYKVTKRGQDVALRCDPISGHVSLYWYRQALGQGPEFLTYFNYEAQQDKSGLPNDRFSAERPEGSISTLTIQRTEQRDSAMYRCASSLYGDSYEQYFGPGTRLTVT.

The chain carries TRBV19 and TRBJ1-2; no clear D gene. CDR1 is LNHDA, CDR2 SQIVND, per germline (reference sequence). There are 13 residues in the CDR3. Trimming took 1 base from V and 7 from J, leaving 10 bases between them. The CDR3 DNA is TGTGCCAGTAGTATAGGAGGCGGCTCTGGCTACACCTTC. The encoded protein is CASSIGGGSGYTF.

This clonotype was seen a few times. The chain employs TRBV20-1 and TRBJ2-1; 8 bases align to TRBD1. Germline CDR1 and CDR2: DFQATT and SNEGSKA (reference sequence). V lost 6 bases and J lost 0; bases outside the gene matches: 7. CDR3 length: 15 amino acids. The DNA for the CDR3 is TGCAGTGCGCTCCAGGGGACAGGCTCCTACAATGAGCAGTTCTTC. It is translated as CSALQGTGSYNEQFF.

The chain uses TRBV7-9 and TRBJ2-7; the D call may be TRBD1 or TRBD2 (6 bases each). Per germline, CDR1 SEHNR and CDR2 FQNEAQ (reference sequence). This CDR3 has 16 amino acids. V shed 4 bases and J shed 1 base, with 17 bases lying between them. CDR3 sequence: CASSSRVGGLSYEQYF. In DNA, the CDR3 is TGTGCCAGCAGCTCTAGGGTGGGGGGCTTATCCTACGAGCAGTACTTC. Variable domain in full (rest from reference TRBV7-9 and TRBJ2-7): DTGVSQNPRHKITKRGQNVTFRCDPISEHNRLYWYRQTLGQGPEFLTYFQNEAQLEKSRLLSDRFSAERPKGSFSTLEIQRTEQGDSAMYLCASSSRVGGLSYEQYFGPGTRLTVT.

The sample holds a few counts of this clonotype. V usage is TRBV7-9 and J usage is TRBJ1-2, with D tentatively TRBD1 (6 bases). The CDR3 extends over 16 amino acids. The V end lost 5 bases, the J end lost 7 bases, and 23 bases lay between the germline ends. The germline V gene encodes CDR1 SEHNR and CDR2 FQNEAQ (reference sequence). CDR3 in amino acids: CASSPLGPGRGGGYTF. The CDR3 bases are TGTGCCAGCAGCCCCCTCGGACCGGGCAGGGGAGGTGGCTACACCTTC.

The chain couples TRBV6-1 to TRBJ2-7; a possible D gene is TRBD2 (7 bases). With 3 bases removed from V and 0 bases from J, the gap between germline ends came to 21 bases. Germline CDR1 and CDR2: MNHNS and SASEGT. This CDR3 comprises 18 residues. CDR3 amino acids: CASSDGQWLAVSSYEQYF. For the CDR3, the DNA is TGTGCCAGCAGTGATGGACAGTGGCTAGCGGTCAGCTCCTACGAGCAGTACTTC.

This clonotype turned up a few times. The CDR3 here is CASSLAVGFQETQYF. The CDR3 DNA reads as TGTGCCAGCAGCTTAGCCGTCGGTTTTCAAGAGACCCAGTACTTC. This chain connects TRBV7-2 to TRBJ2-5, with D unresolved. In germline, CDR1 is SGHTA, CDR2 FQGNSA. The CDR3 has 15 amino acids. V lost 0 bases and J lost 2, with 10 bases in between.

A single count supports this clonotype. The chain couples TRBV5-4 to TRBJ2-3, with no clear D. The V gene lost 1 base and the J gene lost 2 bases, with 8 bases spanning the gap. The CDR3 extends over 14 amino acids. Germline V gene lookup returns CDR1 SGHNT and CDR2 YYREEE (reference sequence). The chain's CDR3 is CASSLRSHTDTQYF. The CDR3 DNA is TGTGCCAGCAGCTTGAGGTCCCACACAGATACGCAGTATTTT.

This clonotype was seen a few times. The rearrangement joins TRBV12-3 or TRBV12-4 to TRBJ2-2, with TRBD1 identical over 11 bases. This CDR3 has 15 residues. V shed 6 bases, J shed 5 bases, and the junction held 5 bases outside the gene matches. The CDR3 DNA reads as TGTGCCAGCAGCTGGGGGACAGGGGGGACCGGGGAGCTGTTTTTT. It translates to CASSWGTGGTGELFF.

This clonotype was observed a single time. The V gene is TRBV23-1, the J gene TRBJ2-7; TRBD2 agrees at 8 bases. TRBV23-1 carries the ORF label, with uncertain function. The CDR3 sequence is 20 residues long. The V segment lost 3 bases and the J segment 4 bases; nucleotides outside the gene matches: 23. The CDR3, as DNA: TGCGCCAGCAGTCATTTTGGGGAGGGGACGGTAGCGGGATTCTCTTACGAGCAGTACTTC. Translating it yields CASSHFGEGTVAGFSYEQYF.

The J gene is TRBJ2-1, the V gene TRBV7-6; 15 bases align to TRBD2. Germline loops: CDR1 SGHVS, CDR2 FNYEAQ. V lost 5 bases and J lost 6; bases outside the gene matches: 5. This CDR3 region has 16 residues. CDR3: CASSRGLAGGFNEQFF. In DNA form, the CDR3 reads TGTGCCAGCAGCCGGGGACTAGCGGGGGGCTTCAATGAGCAGTTCTTC.

This clonotype was seen only a few times. The V call is TRBV10-3, the J call TRBJ2-3; perhaps D is TRBD1 or TRBD2 (6 bases each). The CDR3 spans 15 residues. The germline V gene has CDR1 ENHRY and CDR2 SYGVKD. Trimming cost V 3 bases and J 4 bases, with 14 bases left between them. The CDR3 reads CAISEQGGSADTQYF. CDR3 DNA sequence: TGTGCCATCAGTGAACAGGGAGGATCCGCAGATACGCAGTATTTT.

The chain couples TRBV24-1 to TRBJ2-3; D call uncertain. Germline CDR1 reads KGHDR; CDR2 reads SFDVKD. The CDR3 consists of 14 residues. Deletions cut 3 bases from V and 10 bases from J, with 16 bases between. CDR3 sequence: CATSDGDEPLAQYF. The CDR3 DNA follows: TGTGCCACCAGTGATGGGGATGAACCACTTGCGCAGTATTTT.

The rearrangement joins TRBV29-1 to TRBJ2-7; D might be TRBD2 (6 bases). In germline, CDR1 is SQVTM, CDR2 ANQGSEA. V lost 1 base and J lost 5, with 12 bases in between. This CDR3 spans 13 amino acids. CDR3: CSVEAGVNHEQYF. The CDR3, as DNA: TGCAGCGTTGAAGCGGGAGTAAACCACGAGCAGTACTTC.